This passage covers 29 T cell receptor beta chains from one sample sequenced in a study of OX40 agonist ivuxolimab in advanced cancers. Generated by immunoSEQ multiplex PCR, the TCRdb table keeps only in-frame clones and is missing some. The sample shows approximately 65,000 clones, about nine tenths of them seen only once. The sample was CD4+ or CD8+ T cells sorted from blood, taken in a trial of the OX40 agonist ivuxolimab. These receptors were collected from an adult with an advanced solid tumor such as melanoma, head and neck, liver or kidney cancer.

V is TRBV30 and J is TRBJ2-6; D is unresolved. The CDR3 has 16 residues. Trimming removed 1 base at V and 5 bases at J, with 15 bases between. Germline lookup yields CDR1 GTSNPN and CDR2 SVGIG (reference sequence). The CDR3 nucleotides read TGTGCCTGGAGTGCTCGACCGCACCCCTGGGCCAACGTCCTGACTTTC. Protein product: CAWSARPHPWANVLTF.

The V and J genes are TRBV6-5 and TRBJ1-4; D remains unclear. The V gene's germline CDR1 is MNHEY and CDR2 SVGAGI. V lost 4 bases and J lost 0, with 6 bases in between. CDR3 size: 14 residues. This chain's CDR3 is CASSSGSTNEKLFF. CDR3 DNA: TGTGCCAGCAGTTCAGGTTCAACTAATGAAAAACTGTTTTTT.

This clone appeared a single time. This chain connects TRBV5-1 to TRBJ2-3, with 8 bases matching TRBD2. J gave up 3 bases and V 0 bases, and 3 bases lay outside the gene matches. The CDR3 extends over 15 amino acids. From germline, CDR1 is SGHRS and CDR2 YFSETQ. This chain's CDR3 is CASSLAGGATDTQYF. The CDR3 region has the DNA TGCGCCAGCAGCTTGGCCGGGGGGGCAACAGATACGCAGTATTTT.

This clone was counted a single time. In DNA form, the CDR3 reads TGTGCCAGCAGAACTAGCGGGGGGGGTTACAATGAGCAGTTCTTC. Translating it yields CASRTSGGGYNEQFF. The genes are TRBV2 and TRBJ2-1, with 13 bases that match TRBD2. This CDR3 has 15 residues. The V gene's germline CDR1 is SNHLY and CDR2 FYNNEI. V was pared by 6 bases and J by 4 bases, with 3 bases of the junction left unmatched.

On this clone: The same CDR3 also results from other DNA sequences found in this sample. This chain uses TRBV5-4 with TRBJ2-5; perhaps TRBD1 as D (7 bases). The CDR3 extends over 13 amino acids. Per the germline V gene, CDR1 is SGHNT and CDR2 is YYREEE (reference sequence). The germline V and J ends were trimmed by 3 bases and 5 bases, with 11 bases remaining between them. The CDR3 nucleotides are TGTGCCAGCAGCTCCCAGGGGGGCGAGACCCAGTACTTC. This sequence encodes CASSSQGGETQYF.

The chain joins TRBV7-7 to TRBJ2-5; D gene unclear. The CDR3 is 15 residues long. V dropped 0 bases and J dropped 1 base, with 9 bases sitting between them. CDR1 SSHAT and CDR2 FNYEAQ come from the germline V gene (reference sequence). CDR3: CASSLARHIQETQYF. CDR3 in DNA: TGTGCCAGCAGCTTAGCCAGGCATATCCAAGAGACCCAGTACTTC.

The gene calls are TRBV5-1 and TRBJ1-6; TRBD1 matches at 9 bases. The trim removed 4 bases at V and 5 bases at J, leaving 7 bases unmatched. The germline CDR1 and CDR2 sequences are SGHRS and YFSETQ. The CDR3 is made up of 16 amino acids. CDR3 sequence: CASSPSGTGNNSPLHF. The CDR3 DNA reads as TGCGCCAGCAGCCCTTCCGGGACAGGGAATAATTCACCCCTCCACTTT. Full variable domain (missing parts from reference TRBV5-1 and TRBJ1-6): KAGVTQTPRYLIKTRGQQVTLSCSPISGHRSVSWYQQTPGQGLQFLFEYFSETQRNKGNFPGRFSGRQFSNSRSEMNVSTLELGDSALYLCASSPSGTGNNSPLHFGNGTRLTVT.

CDR3 in amino acids: CASSVAPGDPQHF. In DNA form, the CDR3 reads TGTGCCAGCAGCGTAGCCCCAGGGGACCCCCAGCATTTT. The chain joins TRBV9 to TRBJ1-5, with D possibly matching TRBD1 (6 bases). CDR3 size: 13 residues. Trimming pared 0 bases from V and 10 bases from J, leaving 11 bases between. Germline CDR1 is SGDLS and CDR2 is YYNGEE. Combining the CDR3 with reference TRBV9 and TRBJ1-5 gives the whole variable domain DSGVTQTPKHLITATGQRVTLRCSPRSGDLSVYWYQQSLDQGLQFLIQYYNGEERAKGNILERFSAQQFPDLHSELNLSSLELGDSALYFCASSVAPGDPQHFGDGTRLSIL.

The chain carries TRBV4-2 and TRBJ2-3, with 16 bases matching TRBD2. Germline CDR1 is LGHNA and CDR2 is YNFKEQ. The CDR3 runs to 17 residues. V was clipped by 3 bases and J by 2 bases; unmatched bases: 2. CDR3 nucleotides: TGTGCCAGCAGCCACGGGACTAGCGGGGGGGACACAGATACGCAGTATTTT. Encoded protein: CASSHGTSGGDTDTQYF.

The V and J genes are TRBV5-1 and TRBJ2-3; D gene unclear. The CDR3 extends over 13 amino acids. With 4 bases removed from V and 1 base from J, the gap between germline ends came to 7 bases. The germline V gene encodes CDR1 SGHRS and CDR2 YFSETQ. This CDR3 is CASSPLGTDTQYF. The CDR3, as DNA: TGCGCCAGCAGCCCCCTGGGCACAGATACGCAGTATTTT. The full variable domain, in which reference TRBV5-1 and TRBJ2-3 provide the parts outside the CDR3, is KAGVTQTPRYLIKTRGQQVTLSCSPISGHRSVSWYQQTPGQGLQFLFEYFSETQRNKGNFPGRFSGRQFSNSRSEMNVSTLELGDSALYLCASSPLGTDTQYFGPGTRLTVL.

The chain uses TRBV5-1 and TRBJ2-7, with D perhaps TRBD1 or TRBD2 (5 bases each). Germline V lookup: CDR1 SGHRS, CDR2 YFSETQ. CDR3 length: 13 amino acids. The V end was cut by 5 bases, the J end by 2 bases, with 11 bases between. CDR3 in DNA: TGCGCCAGCAGTCGGGGACGGGCCTACGAGCAGTACTTC. Translating it yields CASSRGRAYEQYF.

The gene calls are TRBV7-2 and TRBJ1-5; D unresolved. Trimming cost V 0 bases and J 1 base, with 7 bases left between them. Looked up from germline, CDR1 is SGHTA and CDR2 is FQGNSA. This CDR3 has 15 residues. CDR3 sequence reads: CASSLAEMSNQPQHF. The DNA of the CDR3 is TGTGCCAGCAGCTTAGCGGAGATGAGCAATCAGCCCCAGCATTTT. Full variable domain (rest looked up from reference TRBV7-2 and TRBJ1-5): GAGVSQSPSNKVTEKGKDVELRCDPISGHTALYWYRQSLGQGLEFLIYFQGNSAPDKSGLPSDRFSAERTGGSVSTLTIQRTQQEDSAVYLCASSLAEMSNQPQHFGDGTRLSIL.

The J gene is TRBJ1-2, the V gene TRBV19; D unresolved. Looked up from germline, CDR1 is LNHDA and CDR2 is SQIVND (reference sequence). V lost 0 bases, J lost 1 base, and 3 bases lay in between. This CDR3 is built from 13 residues. The CDR3 DNA is TGTGCCAGTAGTATAGAACATAACTATGGCTACACCTTC. Translated: CASSIEHNYGYTF.

The genes are TRBV2 and TRBJ2-5; a possible D gene is TRBD2 (5 bases). The CDR3 sequence is 13 residues long. V was pared by 3 bases and J by 3 bases, with 8 bases between. Germline loops: CDR1 SNHLY, CDR2 FYNNEI. The CDR3 protein is CASSDGSEETQYF. Written as DNA, the CDR3 is TGTGCCAGCAGTGATGGTAGCGAAGAGACCCAGTACTTC.

This clone was detected once. The V call is TRBV7-5, the J call TRBJ1-2. TRBV7-5 is a pseudogene segment. This CDR3 has 19 residues. The CDR3 protein is CARSLRAVTSELANYGYTF. The CDR3, as DNA: TGTGCCAGAAGCTTAAGGGCGGTTACCTCTGAGTTAGCTAACTATGGCTACACCTTC.

The chain is built from TRBV10-2 and TRBJ2-5; 11 bases fit TRBD2. From germline, CDR1 is WSHSY and CDR2 SAAADI. Germline trimming cut 8 bases from V and 3 bases from J; bases unmatched to any gene: 8. CDR3 length: 15 amino acids. The CDR3 nucleotides read TGCGCCAGCGCTATAGCGGGGGGGCGGAAAGAGACCCAGTACTTC. It is translated as CASAIAGGRKETQYF.

The chain is built from TRBV27 and TRBJ1-1; D remains ambiguous. CDR3 length: 12 amino acids. CDR1 and CDR2 (germline): MNHEY, SMNVEV (reference sequence). Trimming pared 4 bases from V and 5 bases from J, leaving 8 bases between. The CDR3 reads CASSSIGTEAFF. The CDR3, as DNA: TGTGCCAGCAGTTCTATAGGGACTGAAGCTTTCTTT.

The chain joins TRBV9 to TRBJ1-1; D possibly corresponds to TRBD1 (5 bases). The germline gives CDR1 SGDLS, CDR2 YYNGEE. V lost 3 bases and J 9 bases, leaving 12 bases between the germline ends. The CDR3 runs 12 residues. The CDR3 is CASSAIPGKAFF. Here the CDR3 DNA reads TGTGCCAGCAGCGCTATACCAGGGAAAGCTTTCTTT.

This clone was recorded only once. The CDR3 nucleotides read TGTGCCAGCAGCTTAGGCAATCAGGGGGCAGGGGGCTACACCTTC. This sequence encodes CASSLGNQGAGGYTF. The genes are TRBV7-6 and TRBJ1-2; 8 bases match TRBD1. Per the germline V gene, CDR1 is SGHVS and CDR2 is FNYEAQ. The CDR3 has 15 residues. The V and J ends lost 1 base and 8 bases, in that order; junction bases with no gene match: 9. The entire variable domain, with the rest obtained from reference TRBV7-6 and TRBJ1-2, is as follows: GAGVSQSPRYKVTKRGQDVALRCDPISGHVSLYWYRQALGQGPEFLTYFNYEAQQDKSGLPNDRFSAERPEGSISTLTIQRTEQRDSAMYRCASSLGNQGAGGYTFGSGTRLTVV.

The chain combines TRBV7-9 with TRBJ2-3, with 8 bases fitting TRBD2. Unmatched junction bases numbered 4, after V lost 1 base and J lost 4 bases. The CDR3 covers 15 residues. Germline V gene data show CDR1 as SEHNR and CDR2 as FQNEAQ (reference sequence). CDR3 bases: TGTGCCAGCAGCTTAGGTGGGACTAGTTCAGATACGCAGTATTTT. Its protein product is CASSLGGTSSDTQYF. The whole variable domain, filled in from reference TRBV7-9 and TRBJ2-3, reads DTGVSQNPRHKITKRGQNVTFRCDPISEHNRLYWYRQTLGQGPEFLTYFQNEAQLEKSRLLSDRFSAERPKGSFSTLEIQRTEQGDSAMYLCASSLGGTSSDTQYFGPGTRLTVL.

This chain joins TRBV15 and TRBJ2-1; D possibly matches TRBD1 or TRBD2 (5 bases each). Trimming took off 5 bases at V and 5 bases at J, with 10 bases between the two ends. Germline assignment: CDR1 LNHNV and CDR2 YYDKDF (reference sequence). There are 13 residues in the CDR3. CDR3 DNA: TGTGCCACCAGCCTGGGGACGGACAATGAGCAGTTCTTC. Translating it yields CATSLGTDNEQFF. Filled out from reference TRBV15 and TRBJ2-1, the complete variable domain reads DAMVIQNPRYQVTQFGKPVTLSCSQTLNHNVMYWYQQKSSQAPKLLFHYYDKDFNNEADTPDNFQSRRPNTSFCFLDIRSPGLGDTAMYLCATSLGTDNEQFFGPGTRLTVL.

V and J are TRBV6-5 and TRBJ1-2; tentative D call: TRBD1 (5 bases). In germline, CDR1 is MNHEY, CDR2 SVGAGI. CDR3 length: 15 amino acids. With 0 bases removed from V and 0 bases from J, the gap between germline ends came to 8 bases. Here the CDR3 reads CASSYSQGANYGYTF. The CDR3 nucleotides are TGTGCCAGCAGTTACTCGCAGGGAGCTAACTATGGCTACACCTTC.

The chain carries TRBV2 and TRBJ1-2, with D perhaps TRBD1 (6 bases). Germline V gene lookup returns CDR1 SNHLY and CDR2 FYNNEI. The V end lost 7 bases, the J end lost 8 bases, and 14 bases lay between the germline ends. The CDR3 contains 12 residues. The CDR3 DNA reads TGTGCCAGCAAGCAGGGGCCGGGAGGCTACACCTTC. Its protein product is CASKQGPGGYTF.

The CDR3 DNA reads TGTGCCAGCAGCCTATATGGGATCTCTGGAAACACCATATATTTT. Amino acid sequence: CASSLYGISGNTIYF. The chain is built from TRBV7-2 and TRBJ1-3; no clear D gene. Trimming removed 5 bases at V and 0 bases at J, with 11 bases between. The CDR3 length is 15 residues. Per the germline V gene, CDR1 is SGHTA and CDR2 is FQGNSA.

This chain connects TRBV6-1 to TRBJ1-2; TRBD1 agrees at 10 bases. This CDR3 comprises 13 residues. The germline CDR1 and CDR2 sequences are MNHNS and SASEGT. The V gene end was trimmed by 9 bases and the J gene end by 6 bases; junction bases not matched to a gene: 7. The DNA for the CDR3 is TGTGCCAGTAGGACAGGGGGAGATAATGGCTACACCTTC. It codes for CASRTGGDNGYTF.

The rearrangement joins TRBV10-3 to TRBJ1-6; 8 bases align to TRBD1. The V gene end was trimmed by 2 bases and the J gene end by 4 bases; junction bases not matched to a gene: 4. Looked up from germline, CDR1 is ENHRY and CDR2 is SYGVKD. The CDR3 runs to 16 residues. The CDR3, as DNA: TGTGCCATCAGTGAGGGCGGACAGGGTTATAATTCACCCCTCCACTTT. It is translated as CAISEGGQGYNSPLHF.

Only one count was recorded for this clone. CDR3 region: CASSILHSGANVLTF. Written as DNA, the CDR3 is TGTGCCAGTAGTATACTCCACTCTGGGGCCAACGTCCTGACTTTC. The chain employs TRBV19 and TRBJ2-6; D gene ambiguous. CDR3 size: 15 residues. V lost 2 bases and J 0 bases, leaving 5 bases between the germline ends. The germline CDR1 and CDR2 sequences are LNHDA and SQIVND (reference sequence).

In its sample, this clone was seen a few times. The gene calls are TRBV18 and TRBJ1-3; D is unresolved. In germline, CDR1 is KGHSH, CDR2 LQKENI. Trimming removed 5 bases at V and 0 bases at J, with 14 bases between. CDR3 size: 16 residues. The CDR3 region is CASSASRVGSGNTIYF. The CDR3 DNA sequence: TGTGCCAGCTCAGCGTCAAGGGTCGGCTCTGGAAACACCATATATTTT.

The chain has TRBV5-4 and TRBJ1-1; 9 bases fit TRBD1. The germline gives CDR1 SGHNT, CDR2 YYREEE (reference sequence). The trim removed 2 bases at V and 5 bases at J, leaving 7 bases unmatched. CDR3 length equals 15 residues. Here the CDR3 DNA reads TGTGCCAGCAGCTTCATGGGGACAGGGAGGACTGAAGCTTTCTTT. Amino acid sequence: CASSFMGTGRTEAFF.